This T cell receptor beta chain was captured in a study of blood T cell repertoires in COVID-19. On the study more broadly: The study drew acute and convalescent COVID-19 samples from the United States, Italy and Spain. PBMCs, B-cell-depleted T cells, or T cells provided the cDNA or gDNA that made up the material.

Per the original data handling: Cell counts per sample came from amplifying reference gene primers. Sequencing used immunoSEQ multiplex PCR; TCRdb keeps in-frame clones, though not all of them. The D gene and trimming were derived from the DNA, and the V and J assignments and clone size from that table. The data contain about 120,000 clones, about 74% of them singletons. This clone was picked up a small number of times. The CDR3 totals 18 residues. In germline, CDR1 is LNHDA, CDR2 SQIVND (reference sequence). The junction had 7 bases not matched to a gene; V was cut back by 5 bases and J by 1 base. The chain uses TRBV19 and TRBJ2-5; TRBD2 aligns across 16 bases. The sequence was collected from a man aged 55 to 70 with acute or convalescent COVID-19. Sequencing was performed on peripheral blood. CDR3 in amino acids: CASSDPGTSGRVQETQYF. The CDR3, as DNA: TGTGCCAGTAGTGACCCCGGGACTAGCGGGAGGGTCCAAGAGACCCAGTACTTC.